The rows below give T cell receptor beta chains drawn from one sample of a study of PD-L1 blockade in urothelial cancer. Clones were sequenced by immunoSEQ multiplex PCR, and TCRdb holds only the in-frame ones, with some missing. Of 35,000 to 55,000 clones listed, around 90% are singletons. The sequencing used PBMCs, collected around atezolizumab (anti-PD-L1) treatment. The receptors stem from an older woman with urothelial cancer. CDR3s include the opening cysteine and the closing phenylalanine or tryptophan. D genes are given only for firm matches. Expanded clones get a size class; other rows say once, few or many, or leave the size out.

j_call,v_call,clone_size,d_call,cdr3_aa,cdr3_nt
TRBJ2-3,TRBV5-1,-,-,CASSLGTIHSTDTQYF,TGCGCCAGCAGCTTGGGGACAATCCATAGCACAGATACGCAGTATTTT
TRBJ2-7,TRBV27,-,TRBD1,CASSPRASRGRFHEQYF,TGTGCCAGCAGTCCACGCGCCAGCAGGGGGCGATTCCACGAGCAGTACTTC
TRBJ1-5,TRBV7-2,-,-,CASSSRGVAHQPQHF,TGTGCCAGCAGCTCAAGAGGTGTTGCTCATCAGCCCCAGCATTTT
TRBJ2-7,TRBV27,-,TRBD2,CASSPGTSGYEQYF,TGTGCCAGCAGTCCAGGGACTAGCGGCTACGAGCAGTACTTC
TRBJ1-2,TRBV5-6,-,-,CASSPRGNYGYTF,TGTGCCAGCAGCCCCCGCGGGAACTATGGCTACACCTTC
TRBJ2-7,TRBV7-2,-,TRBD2,CASTRTSGSNEQYF,TGTGCCAGCACCCGGACTAGCGGGTCCAACGAGCAGTACTTC
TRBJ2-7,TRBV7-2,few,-,CASSSGQLLYEQYF,TGTGCCAGCAGCTCCGGACAACTTCTCTACGAGCAGTACTTC
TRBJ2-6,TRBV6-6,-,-,CASQQGSGANVLTF,TGTGCCAGCCAACAGGGCTCTGGGGCCAACGTCCTGACTTTC
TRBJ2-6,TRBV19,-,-,CASSIGDSGANVLTF,TGTGCCAGTAGTATCGGAGACTCTGGGGCCAACGTCCTGACTTTC
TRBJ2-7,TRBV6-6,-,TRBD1,CASSSWTGSYEQYF,TGTGCCAGCAGTTCGTGGACAGGATCCTACGAGCAGTACTTC
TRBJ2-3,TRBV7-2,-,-,CASSRRTAPDTQYF,TGTGCCAGCAGCCGCCGGACTGCCCCGGATACGCAGTATTTT
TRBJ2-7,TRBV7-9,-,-,CASSLAAGYEQYF,TGTGCCAGCAGCTTGGCCGCGGGGTACGAGCAGTACTTC
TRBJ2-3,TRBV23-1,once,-,CASSQRQSTDTQYF,TGCGCCAGCAGCCAAAGACAGAGCACAGATACGCAGTATTTT
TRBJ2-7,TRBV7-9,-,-,CASSLARGLPHF,TGTGCCAGCAGCTTAGCGCGAGGACTTCCACACTTC
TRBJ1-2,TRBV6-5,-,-,CASSYHQGRGYTF,TGTGCCAGCAGTTATCATCAGGGGCGTGGCTACACCTTC
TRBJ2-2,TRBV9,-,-,CASTTHLRSGNPANTGELFF,TGTGCCAGCACCACCCATCTAAGGAGCGGAAACCCTGCGAACACCGGGGAGCTGTTTTTT
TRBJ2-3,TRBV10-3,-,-,CAISEGRPADTQYF,TGTGCCATCAGTGAGGGCAGGCCCGCAGATACGCAGTATTTT
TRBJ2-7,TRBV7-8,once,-,CASSPDIYEQYF,TGTGCCAGCAGCCCCGACATTTACGAGCAGTACTTC
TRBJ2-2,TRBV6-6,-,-,CASSYWRGTGELFF,TGTGCCAGCAGTTACTGGAGGGGCACCGGGGAGCTGTTTTTT
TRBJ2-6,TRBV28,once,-,CASCRGATGANVLTF,TGTGCCAGCTGTCGGGGGGCGACTGGGGCCAACGTCCTGACTTTC
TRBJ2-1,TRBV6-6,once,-,CASKALAGYEQFF,TGTGCCAGCAAGGCACTAGCAGGCTATGAGCAGTTCTTC
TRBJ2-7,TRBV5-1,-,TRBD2,CASSLSGGARYEQYF,TGCGCCAGCAGTTTAAGCGGGGGAGCCCGCTACGAGCAGTACTTC
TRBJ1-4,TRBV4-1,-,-,CASSQVGGYSREKLFF,TGCGCCAGCAGCCAAGTGGGCGGGTACAGTCGCGAAAAACTGTTTTTT
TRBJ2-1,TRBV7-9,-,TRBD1,CASSLVTGVNEQFF,TGTGCCAGCAGCTTAGTAACAGGGGTCAATGAGCAGTTCTTC
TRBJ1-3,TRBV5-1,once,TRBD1,CASSLETGGPGAGNTIYF,TGCGCCAGCAGCTTGGAGACAGGGGGCCCAGGGGCTGGAAACACCATATATTTT
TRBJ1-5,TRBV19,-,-,CASSIRDTDQPQHF,TGTGCCAGTAGTATACGGGACACAGATCAGCCCCAGCATTTT
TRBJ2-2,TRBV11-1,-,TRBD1,CASSRDRGLDGELFF,TGTGCCAGCAGCCGGGACAGGGGGCTTGACGGGGAGCTGTTTTTT
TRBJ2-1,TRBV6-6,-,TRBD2,CATAGSGDEQFF,TGTGCCACCGCGGGGAGCGGGGATGAGCAGTTCTTC